Presented here are 4 T cell receptor beta chains from one specimen sequenced in a study of T-cell memory formation after mild COVID-19. MiXCR, run by TCRdb on the 5' RACE reads, gives a single entry per CDR3 protein. The data contain 550,000 to 600,000 distinct CDR3 sequences, roughly 17% of them seen just once; the ten biggest clones take up about 8.6%. Sequenced material: PBMCs or a T cell subset sorted from them (not recorded which). The receptors shown here come from an adult woman who had mild COVID-19 (a few samples of this study predate the infection). Cell type and time point are not known.

This clonotype was counted between two and nine times. The chain joins TRBV12-3 or TRBV12-4 to TRBJ2-3, with TRBD2 matching 9 bases. This CDR3 is 16 amino acids long. With 3 bases clipped from V and 0 bases from J, the junction kept 4 bases outside the gene matches. This CDR3 reads CASSFRAGGSTDTQYF. The CDR3 DNA is TGTGCCAGCAGTTTTAGGGCGGGGGGGAGCACAGATACGCAGTATTTT.

Only a few counts were recorded for this clonotype. The V gene is TRBV6-5, the J gene TRBJ2-5; TRBD2 aligns across 14 bases. Losses at the gene ends were 6 bases for V and 9 bases for J; bases not matched to a gene: 6. The length of the CDR3 is 14 residues. From germline, CDR1 is MNHEY and CDR2 SVGAGI. CDR3: CASRIGTSGGAQYF. The CDR3 region has the DNA TGTGCCAGCAGAATTGGGACTAGCGGGGGCGCCCAGTACTTC.

The chain uses TRBV12-3 or TRBV12-4 and TRBJ2-7; a weak D match, TRBD1 (6 bases). This CDR3 contains 13 residues. The ends were cut back, 9 bases at V and 3 bases at J, with 15 bases in the middle. In DNA form, the CDR3 reads TGTGCCAGAGGGGGAGAGCGAAGCTACGAGCAGTACTTC. It codes for CARGGERSYEQYF.

This clonotype was recorded a few times. The genes are TRBV12-3 or TRBV12-4 and TRBJ2-1; the D gene is possibly TRBD2 (6 bases). The CDR3 has 14 amino acids. V lost 6 bases, J lost 8 bases, and 17 bases lay in between. The CDR3 region has the DNA TGTGCCAGCAGCCGGAGACTAGTTCAACATGAGCAGTTCTTC. Amino acid sequence: CASSRRLVQHEQFF.